This TCR beta chain derives from a study of CD8+ T cells in alopecia areata. This CDR3 comprises 13 residues. With 2 bases removed from V and 8 bases from J, the gap between germline ends came to 13 bases. From germline, CDR1 is GTSNPN and CDR2 SVGIG (reference sequence). As the sequencing template, cDNA was produced by extracting RNA and reverse transcribing it. Only in-frame clones appear in the TCRdb table, and some are missing; sequencing was by immunoSEQ multiplex PCR. This table holds approximately 150,000 clones, 50% to 65% found once. The clonotype was recovered from a human donor in good health. The gene calls are TRBV30 and TRBJ2-1; no firm D call. Sample: CD4+ T cells sorted from blood. In DNA form, the CDR3 reads TGTGCCTGGAGTAAAGCGCTCCTCTATGAGCAGTTCTTC. Amino acid sequence: CAWSKALLYEQFF.